The 15 T cell receptor beta chains in this list originate from one sample, sequenced in a study of T cells in Graves' hyperthyroidism and ophthalmopathy. Amplified regions were TCR beta CDR3 sequences from RNA transcripts. HTBI primers were employed in a first-round RT-PCR of the TCR CDR3. Each CDR3 protein gets one entry after TCRdb re-called the multiplex PCR reads with MiXCR. The data hold fewer than 700,000 distinct CDR3 sequences, with roughly a sixth observed a single time. Source material: blood. These receptors originate from a woman between 18 and 30 years old with Graves' ophthalmopathy.

About this clonotype: A read error may produce the germline difference seen at one junction end. The chain links TRBV4-1 to TRBJ1-1, with D possibly being TRBD1 (5 bases). This CDR3 region has 14 residues. Germline CDR1 MGHRA, CDR2 YSYEKL. The CDR3: CASSQDSGARQAFF. The CDR3 DNA reads as TGTGCCAGCAGCCAAGATAGCGGGGCCCGACAGGCTTTCTTT.

In its sample, this clonotype was seen many times. The chain has TRBV5-1 and TRBJ2-3, with 7 bases fitting TRBD2. V lost 4 bases, J lost 3 bases, and 11 bases stayed unmatched. The CDR3 has 16 amino acids. Germline V gives CDR1 SGHRS, CDR2 YFSETQ. The CDR3 region is CASSLSGGLRTDTQYF. The CDR3 DNA sequence: TGCGCCAGCAGCCTCTCGGGGGGACTGAGGACAGATACGCAGTATTTT.

This sequence joins TRBV20-1 and TRBJ2-3, with D possibly matching TRBD2 (6 bases). V gave up 1 base and J gave up 0 bases, with 14 bases separating them. The CDR3 has 16 amino acids. Germline V CDR1 and CDR2: DFQATT, SNEGSKA (reference sequence). The CDR3 DNA reads TGCAGTGCTAGAGGAAGTTTGGGGGGTAGCACAGATACGCAGTATTTT. Protein product: CSARGSLGGSTDTQYF.

The rearrangement joins TRBV28 to TRBJ2-6; D possibly corresponds to TRBD2 (7 bases). The CDR3 runs 17 residues. CDR1 and CDR2 from the germline V gene are MDHEN and SYDVKM. Trimming cost V 4 bases and J 0 bases, with 13 bases left between them. The CDR3 reads CASSWGGSSSGANVLTF. CDR3 coding DNA: TGTGCCAGCAGTTGGGGGGGCTCGAGCTCTGGGGCCAACGTCCTGACTTTC. Full variable domain (missing parts from reference TRBV28 and TRBJ2-6): DVKVTQSSRYLVKRTGEKVFLECVQDMDHENMFWYRQDPGLGLRLIYFSYDVKMKEKGDIPEGYSVSREKKERFSLILESASTNQTSMYLCASSWGGSSSGANVLTFGAGSRLTVL.

Note on this clonotype: A read error may explain this, as a much larger clone is one base away. The CDR3 does not end in the conserved phenylalanine or tryptophan, so this is likely a read error. The chain has TRBV28 and TRBJ1-2; TRBD1 agrees at 8 bases. With V trimmed by 5 bases and J by 1 base, 9 bases remained unmatched. The CDR3 is 16 amino acids. The V gene's germline CDR1 is MDHEN and CDR2 SYDVKM. DNA of the CDR3: TGTGCCAGCAGTACGGGACAGGATTCGCTTAACTATGGCTACACCTCC. Encoded protein: CASSTGQDSLNYGYTS.

At least ten counts were recorded for this clonotype. The chain carries TRBV2 and TRBJ2-3, with a tentative D call TRBD2 (5 bases). The germline gives CDR1 SNHLY, CDR2 FYNNEI. V dropped 9 bases and J dropped 0 bases, with 16 bases sitting between them. CDR3 length: 15 residues. In nucleotides, the CDR3 is TGTGCCAGTTCTCGAGAGGGCTCCAGCACAGATACGCAGTATTTT. Residues: CASSREGSSTDTQYF. The full variable domain, in which reference TRBV2 and TRBJ2-3 provide the parts outside the CDR3, is EPEVTQTPSHQVTQMGQEVILRCVPISNHLYFYWYRQILGQKVEFLVSFYNNEISEKSEIFDDQFSVERPDGSNFTLKIRSTKLEDSAMYFCASSREGSSTDTQYFGPGTRLTVL.

The chain has TRBV10-3 and TRBJ1-1; 9 bases align to TRBD1. J was trimmed by 0 bases and V by 4 bases; bases with no gene match: 30. CDR3 length equals 24 residues. Germline values: CDR1 ENHRY, CDR2 SYGVKD. Written as DNA, the CDR3 is TGTGCCATCAGTGGGCAGAGGGCCCGGAGTAACATTGTGGGGACAGGGTTGTTGAACACTGAAGCTTTCTTT. Translation gives CAISGQRARSNIVGTGLLNTEAFF.

V is TRBV18 and J is TRBJ2-6; D may correspond to TRBD1 or TRBD2 (5 bases each). Trimming cost V 5 bases and J 3 bases, with 20 bases left between them. The CDR3 length is 18 residues. In germline, CDR1 is KGHSH, CDR2 LQKENI. DNA for the CDR3: TGTGCCAGCTCATCTAGGGACCCAAGATCGGGTGGGGCCAACGTCCTGACTTTC. Its translation: CASSSRDPRSGGANVLTF.

This clonotype was seen ten or more times. The chain carries TRBV5-6 and TRBJ2-7; D not resolved. This CDR3 spans 15 amino acids. From germline, CDR1 is SGHDT and CDR2 YYEEEE. V was clipped by 4 bases and J by 2 bases, with 16 bases between them. In nucleotides, the CDR3 is TGTGCCAGCAGCCTACAGCGACACTTAACCTACGAGCAGTACTTC. Translated: CASSLQRHLTYEQYF. Drawing the rest from reference TRBV5-6 and TRBJ2-7, the complete variable domain is DAGVTQSPTHLIKTRGQQVTLRCSPKSGHDTVSWYQQALGQGPQFIFQYYEEEERQRGNFPDRFSGHQFPNYSSELNVNALLLGDSALYLCASSLQRHLTYEQYFGPGTRLTVT.

This clonotype was picked up many times. The gene calls are TRBV2 and TRBJ1-5; 8 bases align to TRBD1. The V segment lost 6 bases and the J segment 7 bases; nucleotides outside the gene matches: 8. Germline CDR1 is SNHLY and CDR2 is FYNNEI. This CDR3 is built from 14 residues. DNA for the CDR3: TGTGCCAGCAGGGCCGGACAGGGTCGGCAGCCCCAGCATTTT. It yields the protein CASRAGQGRQPQHF.

The chain recombines TRBV10-3 with TRBJ2-7, with D tentatively TRBD1 (6 bases). The CDR3 spans 15 residues. Germline CDR1 reads ENHRY; CDR2 reads SYGVKD. Trimming stripped 2 bases from V and 4 bases from J, with 15 bases between. The chain's CDR3 is CAISEALQGPYEQYF. The CDR3 DNA sequence: TGTGCCATCAGTGAGGCTCTACAGGGTCCGTACGAGCAGTACTTC.

This clonotype was counted ten times or more. J is TRBJ2-7 and V is TRBV5-1, with a weak D call TRBD2 (6 bases). Germline V CDR1 and CDR2: SGHRS, YFSETQ. V was cut by 0 bases and J by 3 bases, with 10 bases left in between. This CDR3 has 14 amino acids. CDR3 bases: TGCGCCAGCAGCTTGGGCGGGACCCGCTACGAGCAGTACTTC. It translates to CASSLGGTRYEQYF.

The chain's CDR3 is CASSLCSTGCPYEQYF. The CDR3 nucleotides are TGCGCCAGCAGCTTGTGTAGTACAGGGTGTCCCTACGAGCAGTACTTC. The rearrangement links TRBV5-1 to TRBJ2-7; tentatively, D is TRBD1 (6 bases). This CDR3 is built from 16 residues. V lost 1 base and J 2 bases, leaving 16 bases between the germline ends. CDR1 is SGHRS, CDR2 YFSETQ, per germline.

This clonotype was picked up many times. The chain carries TRBV6-1 and TRBJ1-6; perhaps TRBD1 as D (5 bases). The germline CDR1 and CDR2 sequences are MNHNS and SASEGT. The CDR3 spans 15 residues. Trimming removed 1 base at V and 7 bases at J, with 11 bases between. The CDR3 DNA reads TGTGCCAGCAGTGAAGTGGGGGGTTGGAATTCACCCCTCCACTTT. This translates into CASSEVGGWNSPLHF.

The table lists this clonotype with a few counts. V usage is TRBV27 and J usage is TRBJ2-1; 8 bases are a match to TRBD1. The CDR3 is 15 residues long. CDR1 is MNHEY, CDR2 SMNVEV, per germline (reference sequence). V trimming: 1 base; J trimming: 5 bases; junction bases outside the gene matches: 4. In DNA, the CDR3 is TGTGCCAGCAGTTTATACGGACAGGGCGACAATGAGCAGTTCTTC. It is translated as CASSLYGQGDNEQFF.